Given below is one T cell receptor (beta chain) in context. Antigen specificity is unknown. At one end, the junction sequence differs from germline, possibly due to a read error. These data come from a study of tumor and adjacent non-tumor tissue in lung cancer. Study overall: Patients comprised about a dozen adenocarcinoma, a couple of squamous cell carcinoma and 1 small cell lung cancer. Samples averaged roughly 4.3 million productive TCRbeta reads each.

This sample's RNA came from whole unsorted tissue. Between August and November 2014, newly diagnosed, chemotherapy-naive lung cancer patients underwent thoracic surgery in China. Findings and limits, study-wide: Compared with tumor, normal lung showed significantly lower TCR diversity.

TCRbeta libraries were built with three rounds of nested PCR, modified from ARM-PCR. Via MiXCR, TCRdb re-called the multiplex PCR reads, giving one row per CDR3 protein. Counted here are approximately 140,000 distinct CDR3 sequences, approximately 70% occurring once; the ten biggest clones make up roughly 18%. This receptor was obtained from a man in his fifties or sixties with small cell lung cancer. The sample comprised lung tumor tissue.

The DNA for the CDR3 is TGTACCAGCAGCTTCGTTGGTAGCGCTGAGCAGTTCTTC. Residues: CTSSFVGSAEQFF. The chain combines TRBV11-2 with TRBJ2-1; TRBD2 is a possible D gene (5 bases). CDR3 length equals 13 residues. In germline, CDR1 is SGHAT, CDR2 FQNNGV.